One and the same sample provided the 21 T cell receptor beta chains below, sequenced in a study of T cell responses to AZD1222 COVID-19 vaccine. Generated by immunoSEQ multiplex PCR, the TCRdb table keeps only in-frame clones and is missing some. Of about 120,000 clones listed, roughly nine tenths are singletons. The starting material was peripheral blood, obtained 28 days after the second AZD1222 dose. The source of these receptors is an adult who received the AZD1222 COVID-19 vaccine.

This chain joins TRBV19 and TRBJ1-5; D might be TRBD1 (5 bases). This CDR3 region has 16 residues. The germline V gene encodes CDR1 LNHDA and CDR2 SQIVND (reference sequence). The ends were cut back, 6 bases at V and 5 bases at J, with 20 bases in the middle. CDR3 amino acids: CASRRTGPLADQPQHF. DNA for the CDR3: TGTGCCAGTAGGCGAACGGGACCCTTGGCCGATCAGCCCCAGCATTTT.

The chain uses TRBV28 and TRBJ1-4, with D tentatively TRBD1 (6 bases). Trimming took 6 bases from V and 6 from J, leaving 14 bases between them. The CDR3 is made up of 14 amino acids. Germline-derived CDR1 and CDR2 are MDHEN and SYDVKM. The CDR3 coding sequence is TGTGCCAGCAGCCAAGGGGGTTTTTATGAAAAACTGTTTTTT. Protein sequence: CASSQGGFYEKLFF. The variable domain in full, with the rest retrieved from reference TRBV28 and TRBJ1-4, is DVKVTQSSRYLVKRTGEKVFLECVQDMDHENMFWYRQDPGLGLRLIYFSYDVKMKEKGDIPEGYSVSREKKERFSLILESASTNQTSMYLCASSQGGFYEKLFFGSGTQLSVL.

J is TRBJ1-6 and V is TRBV28; no firm D call. Germline CDR1 MDHEN, CDR2 SYDVKM. The germline V and J ends were trimmed by 7 bases and 2 bases, with 15 bases remaining between them. The CDR3 is 16 amino acids. CDR3 in DNA: TGTGCCAGCACCTTAGAGATGGGAGCCTATAATTCACCCCTCCACTTT. Translated, it gives CASTLEMGAYNSPLHF.

This clone was seen once. The rearrangement uses TRBV5-1 and TRBJ1-2; D unresolved. The CDR3 covers 14 residues. V gave up 4 bases and J gave up 5 bases, with 15 bases separating them. Germline CDR1 is SGHRS and CDR2 is YFSETQ. This CDR3 is CASSGHLGQYGYTF. For the CDR3, the DNA is TGCGCCAGCAGCGGCCATTTAGGTCAGTATGGCTACACCTTC. The entire variable domain, with the rest obtained from reference TRBV5-1 and TRBJ1-2, is as follows: KAGVTQTPRYLIKTRGQQVTLSCSPISGHRSVSWYQQTPGQGLQFLFEYFSETQRNKGNFPGRFSGRQFSNSRSEMNVSTLELGDSALYLCASSGHLGQYGYTFGSGTRLTVV.

This chain uses TRBV24-1 with TRBJ2-1, with 9 bases matching TRBD2. This CDR3 contains 18 residues. The junction had 12 bases not matched to a gene; V was cut back by 3 bases and J by 4 bases. Germline values: CDR1 KGHDR, CDR2 SFDVKD. The CDR3 nucleotides read TGTGCCACCAGTGATATTGGGGCGGGAGGGCCCACTTACAATGAGCAGTTCTTC. This gives the protein CATSDIGAGGPTYNEQFF.

The chain couples TRBV5-1 to TRBJ2-5; no firm D call. The CDR3 contains 13 residues. The V gene lost 0 bases and the J gene lost 4 bases, with 7 bases spanning the gap. CDR1 is SGHRS, CDR2 YFSETQ, per germline. The CDR3 region is CASSLVPGETQYF. In DNA form, the CDR3 reads TGCGCCAGCAGCTTGGTACCCGGAGAGACCCAGTACTTC.

This chain links TRBV6-4 with TRBJ2-3; 7 bases map to TRBD1. V lost 6 bases and J lost 1; bases outside the gene matches: 4. CDR3 length: 14 residues. In germline, CDR1 is MRHNA, CDR2 SNTAGT. The CDR3 DNA reads TGTGCCAGCAGCCCAACAGGGGGCACAGATACGCAGTATTTT. Translation gives CASSPTGGTDTQYF.

This chain links TRBV18 with TRBJ2-2; TRBD1 might be the D (6 bases). The germline V and J ends were trimmed by 2 bases and 6 bases, with 10 bases remaining between them. Germline V gene sequence: CDR1 KGHSH, CDR2 LQKENI. The length of the CDR3 is 14 residues. The CDR3 spells CASSPGGNAGELFF. CDR3 sequence (DNA): TGTGCCAGCTCACCAGGGGGCAACGCCGGGGAGCTGTTTTTT.

The V call is TRBV27, the J call TRBJ2-1; D unclear. V was shortened by 6 bases and J by 3 bases, with 9 bases between the two germline ends. CDR3 length equals 13 residues. Germline V gene lookup returns CDR1 MNHEY and CDR2 SMNVEV (reference sequence). In DNA form, the CDR3 reads TGTGCCAGCAGCGCTCGGGTCTACAATGAGCAGTTCTTC. Residues: CASSARVYNEQFF.

The chain links TRBV3-1 (or the pseudogene TRBV3-2) to TRBJ2-7; 7 nucleotides agree with TRBD2. The CDR3 is made up of 13 amino acids. Germline-derived CDR1 and CDR2 are LGHDT and YNNKEL (reference sequence). V was pared by 6 bases and J by 2 bases, with 4 bases of the junction left unmatched. As DNA, the CDR3 is TGTGCCAGCAGGGGCGGGAGCACCTACGAGCAGTACTTC. The encoded protein is CASRGGSTYEQYF.

The chain links TRBV13 to TRBJ2-1, with 14 bases aligning to TRBD2. V lost 3 bases to trimming and J lost 7 bases; unmatched junction nucleotides: 11. Germline-derived CDR1 and CDR2 are PRHDT and FYEKMQ (reference sequence). The CDR3 runs 18 residues. CDR3 DNA sequence: TGTGCCAGCAGCTTCCAAATCCGACTAGCGGGAGGGCGGAATGAGCAGTTCTTC. Translating it yields CASSFQIRLAGGRNEQFF.

V is TRBV6-5 and J is TRBJ1-5; 7 bases agree with TRBD1. J gave up 1 base and V 4 bases, and 7 bases lay outside the gene matches. CDR3 length equals 16 residues. Germline V CDR1 and CDR2: MNHEY, SVGAGI. The CDR3 here is CASSFPTGWSNQPQHF. The CDR3 bases are TGTGCCAGCAGTTTCCCGACAGGGTGGAGCAATCAGCCCCAGCATTTT.

V and J are TRBV7-2 and TRBJ2-7; 13 bases fit TRBD2. Germline V lookup: CDR1 SGHTA, CDR2 FQGNSA. The CDR3 loop spans 15 amino acids. With V trimmed by 8 bases and J by 0 bases, 4 bases remained unmatched. The CDR3 protein is CASSRTSGSSYEQYF. In DNA form, the CDR3 reads TGTGCCAGCTCGAGGACTAGCGGGAGCTCCTACGAGCAGTACTTC. Full variable domain (missing parts from reference TRBV7-2 and TRBJ2-7): GAGVSQSPSNKVTEKGKDVELRCDPISGHTALYWYRQSLGQGLEFLIYFQGNSAPDKSGLPSDRFSAERTGGSVSTLTIQRTQQEDSAVYLCASSRTSGSSYEQYFGPGTRLTVT.

This clone appeared a single time. The chain has TRBV6-4 and TRBJ2-2; possibly TRBD2 for D (6 bases). Trimming removed 6 bases at V and 6 bases at J, with 11 bases between. This CDR3 comprises 13 residues. Germline CDR1 is MRHNA and CDR2 is SNTAGT. The CDR3 coding sequence is TGTGCCAGCAGCGGGAGCCAAGCCGGGGAGCTGTTTTTT. Protein product: CASSGSQAGELFF.

This chain connects TRBV4-1 to TRBJ1-4, with TRBD1 matching over 11 bases. The CDR3 extends over 16 amino acids. Germline lookup yields CDR1 MGHRA and CDR2 YSYEKL. The V segment lost 3 bases and the J segment 7 bases; nucleotides outside the gene matches: 7. This CDR3 is CASSHRTGGGGEKLFF. The CDR3 DNA follows: TGCGCCAGCAGCCATAGGACAGGGGGCGGAGGTGAAAAACTGTTTTTT.

This clone came up a few times. J is TRBJ1-2 and V is TRBV4-2; D possibly corresponds to TRBD1 (5 bases). Germline CDR1 and CDR2: LGHNA and YNFKEQ. This CDR3 is 14 amino acids long. Trimming cost V 4 bases and J 0 bases, with 9 bases left between them. CDR3 in amino acids: CASSPGATNYGYTF. The CDR3 coding sequence is TGTGCCAGCAGCCCCGGGGCAACTAACTATGGCTACACCTTC.

The rearrangement joins TRBV6-5 to TRBJ1-1, with 8 bases matching TRBD1. Germline assignment: CDR1 MNHEY and CDR2 SVGAGI. With V trimmed by 5 bases and J by 0 bases, 5 bases remained unmatched. The CDR3 sequence is 15 residues long. The CDR3 region has the DNA TGTGCCAGCAGTCCCGGGACAGGAATGAACACTGAAGCTTTCTTT. It is translated as CASSPGTGMNTEAFF.

CDR3 DNA sequence: TGTGCCAGCAGTGAGACAGGGGTTGTCACAGATACGCAGTATTTT. Residues: CASSETGVVTDTQYF. The chain combines TRBV25-1 with TRBJ2-3; 8 bases are a match to TRBD1. The CDR3 runs to 15 residues. Losses at the gene ends were 3 bases for V and 2 bases for J; bases not matched to a gene: 4. Germline CDR1 is MGHDK and CDR2 is SYGVNS.

V usage is TRBV6-6 and J usage is TRBJ2-5; 9 nucleotides align to TRBD1. J was trimmed by 4 bases and V by 6 bases; bases with no gene match: 6. The germline gives CDR1 MNHNY, CDR2 SVGAGI (reference sequence). This CDR3 has 14 amino acids. CDR3 sequence (DNA): TGTGCCAGCAGCTGGACAGGGGAGGGAGAGACCCAGTACTTC. It encodes CASSWTGEGETQYF.

This sequence joins TRBV7-3 and TRBJ1-2, with 8 bases fitting TRBD1. Looked up from germline, CDR1 is SGHTA and CDR2 is FQGTGA. This CDR3 comprises 15 residues. With V trimmed by 3 bases and J by 7 bases, 10 bases remained unmatched. The CDR3 is CASSLTGEGMGGYTF. In nucleotides, the CDR3 is TGTGCCAGCAGCTTGACAGGGGAAGGTATGGGTGGCTACACCTTC.

CDR3 in amino acids: CASSGYEQYF. Here the CDR3 DNA reads TGTGCCAGCAGTGGCTACGAGCAGTACTTC. J is TRBJ2-7 and V is TRBV2; D call uncertain. Between the trimmed V and J ends, which lost 4 bases and 3 bases, there was a span of 1 base. The CDR3 runs 10 residues. CDR1 is SNHLY, CDR2 FYNNEI, per germline.